This passage covers 17 T cell receptor beta chains from one sample sequenced in a study of Tregs in tolerant kidney transplant recipients. The table came from immunoSEQ multiplex PCR; TCRdb's copy has only in-frame clones and leaves some out. Of nearly 50,000 clones detected, 89% appear once; the ten largest clones hold about 16%. Recipients received nonmyeloablative bone marrow transplants from related graft donors, with transient mixed chimerism. The source material was CD8+ T cells from blood (PBMCs), sampled 12 months after the transplant. These receptors all come from a human patient who received a combined kidney and bone marrow transplant. A share of the T cells may be of graft donor origin.

J is TRBJ1-1 and V is TRBV19, with D possibly being TRBD1 (5 bases). The germline gives CDR1 LNHDA, CDR2 SQIVND (reference sequence). Trimming removed 2 bases at V and 4 bases at J, with 11 bases between. CDR3 length: 14 amino acids. CDR3: CASSIWGVVTEAFF. CDR3 nucleotides: TGTGCCAGTAGTATATGGGGGGTTGTCACTGAAGCTTTCTTT. The entire variable domain, with the rest obtained from reference TRBV19 and TRBJ1-1, is as follows: DGGITQSPKYLFRKEGQNVTLSCEQNLNHDAMYWYRQDPGQGLRLIYYSQIVNDFQKGDIAEGYSVSREKKESFPLTVTSAQKNPTAFYLCASSIWGVVTEAFFGQGTRLTVV.

This chain connects TRBV6-6 to TRBJ1-5; D not resolved. The CDR3 runs 14 residues. The V and J ends lost 6 bases and 2 bases respectively, with 11 bases between them. Germline-derived CDR1 and CDR2 are MNHNY and SVGAGI (reference sequence). The CDR3 sequence is CASRPVGRNQPQHF. CDR3 nucleotides: TGTGCCAGCAGGCCGGTGGGCCGCAATCAGCCCCAGCATTTT.

This chain links TRBV27 with TRBJ2-7; 7 bases are shared with TRBD2. With 5 bases clipped from V and 0 bases from J, the junction kept 13 bases outside the gene matches. The CDR3 totals 17 residues. The germline CDR1 and CDR2 sequences are MNHEY and SMNVEV (reference sequence). The CDR3 DNA reads as TGTGCCAGCAGTCCATTCGGGGCGCGGGGGAGCTCCTACGAGCAGTACTTC. This codes for CASSPFGARGSSYEQYF.

This clone was counted a single time. This chain connects TRBV4-3 to TRBJ2-3; D may be TRBD2 (7 bases). Trimming removed 0 bases at V and 1 base at J, with 11 bases between. Germline CDR1 and CDR2: LGHNA and YSLEER. The CDR3 totals 16 residues. This CDR3 is CASSQDLGGGTDTQYF. The CDR3 DNA sequence: TGCGCCAGCAGCCAAGATCTAGGGGGGGGCACAGATACGCAGTATTTT.

The chain couples TRBV5-1 to TRBJ2-3; D ambiguous. Looked up from germline, CDR1 is SGHRS and CDR2 is YFSETQ. This CDR3 contains 11 residues. The V gene lost 4 bases and the J gene lost 2 bases, with 2 bases spanning the gap. CDR3 in amino acids: CASSLTDTQYF. In DNA, the CDR3 is TGCGCCAGCAGCCTCACAGATACGCAGTATTTT.

The CDR3 loop reads CASSLRDNTDTQYF. CDR3 in DNA: TGTGCCAGCAGCCTCCGGGACAACACAGATACGCAGTATTTT. V and J are TRBV7-6 and TRBJ2-3, with D maybe TRBD1 (6 bases). The CDR3 has 14 amino acids. Germline-derived CDR1 and CDR2 are SGHVS and FNYEAQ. Trimming left V 5 bases short and J 2 bases short, with 11 bases between.

This clone has a single count. Other DNA sequences in this specimen translate into the identical CDR3. V usage is TRBV27 and J usage is TRBJ2-7, with a possible D match to TRBD1 (5 bases). Germline V gene sequence: CDR1 MNHEY, CDR2 SMNVEV (reference sequence). Trimming took 2 bases from V and 4 from J, leaving 9 bases between them. This CDR3 has 13 residues. The DNA for the CDR3 is TGTGCCAGCAGTTTACGTGGGGCATACGAGCAGTACTTC. Translated: CASSLRGAYEQYF.

The chain is built from TRBV6-5 and TRBJ2-7, with TRBD2 matching 8 bases. From germline, CDR1 is MNHEY and CDR2 SVGAGI. Losses at the gene ends were 2 bases for V and 3 bases for J; bases not matched to a gene: 3. The CDR3 loop spans 14 amino acids. The CDR3 DNA is TGTGCCAGCAGTTACCGGGGACTAGTCTACGAGCAGTACTTC. This encodes CASSYRGLVYEQYF.

The chain has TRBV7-6 and TRBJ1-1, with D perhaps matching TRBD1 (5 bases). V was cut by 3 bases and J by 9 bases, with 14 bases left in between. Per germline, CDR1 SGHVS and CDR2 FNYEAQ. The CDR3 has 13 residues. The CDR3 sequence is CASSFGGETKAFF. The CDR3 DNA is TGTGCCAGCAGCTTCGGGGGGGAGACAAAAGCTTTCTTT.

The J gene is TRBJ2-5, the V gene TRBV7-9; the match to TRBD1 covers 9 bases. The CDR3 runs 13 residues. The germline V gene has CDR1 SEHNR and CDR2 FQNEAQ (reference sequence). The V segment lost 6 bases and the J segment 3 bases; nucleotides outside the gene matches: 2. Here the CDR3 DNA reads TGTGCCAGCAGGCGGACAGGGGAAGAGACCCAGTACTTC. Amino acid sequence: CASRRTGEETQYF.

This clone has only one observation. The chain couples TRBV27 to TRBJ2-6; TRBD1 matches at 11 bases. The CDR3 runs to 16 residues. Germline assignment: CDR1 MNHEY and CDR2 SMNVEV (reference sequence). Unmatched junction bases numbered 2, after V lost 5 bases and J lost 2 bases. DNA of the CDR3: TGTGCCAGCAGTCAGGGACAGGGGGCTGGGGCCAACGTCCTGACTTTC. Residues: CASSQGQGAGANVLTF.

V and J are TRBV5-6 and TRBJ1-2, with D possibly matching TRBD1 (6 bases). The CDR3 runs to 16 residues. Germline V CDR1 and CDR2: SGHDT, YYEEEE. With 1 base removed from V and 1 base from J, the gap between germline ends came to 14 bases. In DNA form, the CDR3 reads TGTGCCAGCAGCTTGCCCACACACAGGGTTAACTATGGCTACACCTTC. The encoded protein is CASSLPTHRVNYGYTF. The full variable domain, in which reference TRBV5-6 and TRBJ1-2 provide the parts outside the CDR3, is DAGVTQSPTHLIKTRGQQVTLRCSPKSGHDTVSWYQQALGQGPQFIFQYYEEEERQRGNFPDRFSGHQFPNYSSELNVNALLLGDSALYLCASSLPTHRVNYGYTFGSGTRLTVV.

This clone was seen more than once but under ten times. The chain uses TRBV19 and TRBJ2-7; 7 nucleotides agree with TRBD2. There are 13 residues in the CDR3. V lost 3 bases and J lost 2; bases outside the gene matches: 1. From germline, CDR1 is LNHDA and CDR2 SQIVND (reference sequence). The CDR3 nucleotides read TGTGCCAGTAGTATGGGACTACCCTACGAGCAGTACTTC. It is translated as CASSMGLPYEQYF.

The chain couples TRBV7-3 to TRBJ2-3; weak D call: TRBD2 (6 bases). Trimming took off 2 bases at V and 1 base at J, with 13 bases between the two ends. Looked up from germline, CDR1 is SGHTA and CDR2 is FQGTGA. The CDR3 sequence is 16 residues long. The CDR3 region is CASSLGARGGTDTQYF. Here the CDR3 DNA reads TGTGCCAGCAGCTTAGGGGCTCGCGGGGGCACAGATACGCAGTATTTT.

The chain is built from TRBV7-6 and TRBJ2-7; 7 nucleotides align to TRBD2. CDR3 length equals 15 residues. Germline V gene data show CDR1 as SGHVS and CDR2 as FNYEAQ. After removal of 7 bases from V and 0 bases from J, the junction contained 9 bases not matched to a gene. The CDR3 DNA reads as TGTGCCAGCACCCCTGACCGGGGGGTCTCCTACGAGCAGTACTTC. Protein sequence: CASTPDRGVSYEQYF. Combining the CDR3 with reference TRBV7-6 and TRBJ2-7 gives the whole variable domain GAGVSQSPRYKVTKRGQDVALRCDPISGHVSLYWYRQALGQGPEFLTYFNYEAQQDKSGLPNDRFSAERPEGSISTLTIQRTEQRDSAMYRCASTPDRGVSYEQYFGPGTRLTVT.

The chain employs TRBV11-3 and TRBJ2-5, with 10 bases aligning to TRBD2. V was clipped by 1 base and J by 3 bases; unmatched bases: 2. Germline V CDR1 and CDR2: SGHNT, YENEEA. This CDR3 is built from 15 residues. CDR3: CASSLGGLAKETQYF. The CDR3 DNA follows: TGTGCCAGCAGCTTAGGGGGACTAGCGAAAGAGACCCAGTACTTC.

The chain combines TRBV30 with TRBJ2-3; no definite D call. The CDR3 extends over 12 amino acids. Germline V gene data show CDR1 as GTSNPN and CDR2 as SVGIG (reference sequence). Between the trimmed V and J ends, which lost 2 bases and 8 bases, there was a span of 11 bases. The CDR3 region has the DNA TGTGCCTGGAGTTCGAGGCATCGTACGCAGTATTTT. Encoded protein: CAWSSRHRTQYF.